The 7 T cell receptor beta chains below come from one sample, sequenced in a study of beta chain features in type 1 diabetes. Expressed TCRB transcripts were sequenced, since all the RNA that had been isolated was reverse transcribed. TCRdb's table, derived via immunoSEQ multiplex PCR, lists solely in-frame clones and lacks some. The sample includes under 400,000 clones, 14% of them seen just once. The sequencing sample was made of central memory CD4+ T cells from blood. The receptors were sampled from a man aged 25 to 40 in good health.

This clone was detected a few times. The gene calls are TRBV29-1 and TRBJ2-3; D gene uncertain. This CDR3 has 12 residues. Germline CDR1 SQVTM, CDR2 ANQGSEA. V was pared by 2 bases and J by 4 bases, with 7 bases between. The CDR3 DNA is TGCAGCGTTGAAAAAGGCCCAGATACGCAGTATTTT. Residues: CSVEKGPDTQYF.

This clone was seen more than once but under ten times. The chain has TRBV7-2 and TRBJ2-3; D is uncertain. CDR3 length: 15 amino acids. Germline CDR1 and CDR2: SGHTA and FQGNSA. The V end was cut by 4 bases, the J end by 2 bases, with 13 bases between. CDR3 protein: CASSSGWRVTDTQYF. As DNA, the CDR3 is TGTGCCAGCAGCTCCGGATGGCGCGTCACAGATACGCAGTATTTT. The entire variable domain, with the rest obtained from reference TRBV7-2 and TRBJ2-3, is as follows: GAGVSQSPSNKVTEKGKDVELRCDPISGHTALYWYRQSLGQGLEFLIYFQGNSAPDKSGLPSDRFSAERTGGSVSTLTIQRTQQEDSAVYLCASSSGWRVTDTQYFGPGTRLTVL.

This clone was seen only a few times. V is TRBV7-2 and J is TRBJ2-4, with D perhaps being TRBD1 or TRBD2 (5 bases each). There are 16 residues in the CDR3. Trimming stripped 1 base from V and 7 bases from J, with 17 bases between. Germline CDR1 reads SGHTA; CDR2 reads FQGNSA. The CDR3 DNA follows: TGTGCCAGCAGCTTAGGGCTCGGGACCGCTGCGAACATTCAGTACTTC. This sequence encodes CASSLGLGTAANIQYF.

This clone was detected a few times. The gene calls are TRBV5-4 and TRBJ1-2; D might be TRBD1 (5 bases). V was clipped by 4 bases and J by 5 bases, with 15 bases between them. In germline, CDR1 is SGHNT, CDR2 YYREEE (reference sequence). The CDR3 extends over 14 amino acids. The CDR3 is CASSPSGSRYGYTF. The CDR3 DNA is TGTGCCAGCAGCCCCTCAGGGTCTAGGTATGGCTACACCTTC.

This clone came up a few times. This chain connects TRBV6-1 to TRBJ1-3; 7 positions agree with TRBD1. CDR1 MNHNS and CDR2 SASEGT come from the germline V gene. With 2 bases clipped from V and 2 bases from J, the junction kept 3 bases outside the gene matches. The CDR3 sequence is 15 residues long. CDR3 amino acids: CASSEYRGTGNTIYF. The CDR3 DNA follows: TGTGCCAGCAGTGAATACAGGGGTACTGGAAACACCATATATTTT.

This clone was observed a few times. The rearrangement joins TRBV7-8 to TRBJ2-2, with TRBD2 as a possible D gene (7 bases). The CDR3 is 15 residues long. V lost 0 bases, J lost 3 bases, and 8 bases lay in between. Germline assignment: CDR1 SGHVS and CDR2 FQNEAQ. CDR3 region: CASSLAGGDTGELFF. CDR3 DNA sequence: TGTGCCAGCAGCTTAGCAGGGGGGGACACCGGGGAGCTGTTTTTT.

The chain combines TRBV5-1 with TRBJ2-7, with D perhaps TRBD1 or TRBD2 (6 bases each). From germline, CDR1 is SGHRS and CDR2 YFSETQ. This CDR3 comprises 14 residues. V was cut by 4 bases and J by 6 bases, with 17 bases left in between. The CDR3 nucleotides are TGCGCCAGCAGCCCGTCGGGGGCGTCGTTCGAGCAGTACTTC. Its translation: CASSPSGASFEQYF.